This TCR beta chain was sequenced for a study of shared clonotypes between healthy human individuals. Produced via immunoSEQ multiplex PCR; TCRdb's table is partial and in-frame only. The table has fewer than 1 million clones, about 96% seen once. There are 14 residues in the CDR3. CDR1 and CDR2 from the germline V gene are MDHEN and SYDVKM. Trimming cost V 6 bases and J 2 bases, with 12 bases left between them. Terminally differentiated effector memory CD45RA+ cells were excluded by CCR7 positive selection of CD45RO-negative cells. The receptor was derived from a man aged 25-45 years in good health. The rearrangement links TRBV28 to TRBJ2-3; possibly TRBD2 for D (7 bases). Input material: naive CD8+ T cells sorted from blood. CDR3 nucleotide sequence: TGTGCCAGCAGGGGGGGGCTTTCCACAGATACGCAGTATTTT. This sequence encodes CASRGGLSTDTQYF.